One and the same sample provided the 9 T cell receptor beta chains below, sequenced in a study of blood T cell repertoires in COVID-19. The method was immunoSEQ multiplex PCR; TCRdb's version includes in-frame clones alone and lacks a portion of them. This repertoire shows approximately 150,000 clones, 80% to 90% found once; its top ten account for 9.5% to 13%. Sequenced: peripheral blood. The receptors originated from a human donor in a cohort sampled during active COVID-19.

The CDR3 region has the DNA TGTGCCAGCAGCGGGGGCGCCCAGTACTTC. Amino acids: CASSGGAQYF. This chain links TRBV7-9 with TRBJ2-5; a weak D match, TRBD1 (6 bases). With 5 bases removed from V and 9 bases from J, the gap between germline ends came to 7 bases. Germline values: CDR1 SEHNR, CDR2 FQNEAQ (reference sequence). The CDR3 loop spans 10 amino acids.

The CDR3 sequence is CASSLVGQGETEAFF. DNA of the CDR3: TGTGCCAGCAGCTTAGTTGGGCAGGGGGAAACTGAAGCTTTCTTT. This sequence joins TRBV7-2 and TRBJ1-1, with 7 bases lining up with TRBD1. In germline, CDR1 is SGHTA, CDR2 FQGNSA. Losses at the gene ends were 1 base for V and 5 bases for J; bases not matched to a gene: 7. CDR3 length: 15 residues. The full variable domain, rest sourced from reference TRBV7-2 and TRBJ1-1, is GAGVSQSPSNKVTEKGKDVELRCDPISGHTALYWYRQSLGQGLEFLIYFQGNSAPDKSGLPSDRFSAERTGGSVSTLTIQRTQQEDSAVYLCASSLVGQGETEAFFGQGTRLTVV.

The genes are TRBV4-1 and TRBJ2-5, with D unresolved. V was pared by 4 bases and J by 3 bases, with 15 bases between. Germline CDR1 and CDR2: MGHRA and YSYEKL. CDR3 length: 15 amino acids. CDR3 sequence (DNA): TGCGCCAGCAGCCTAACGGTAACAGCAAAAGAGACCCAGTACTTC. This gives the protein CASSLTVTAKETQYF.

The chain combines TRBV5-4 with TRBJ1-2; D perhaps matches TRBD1 (5 bases). The CDR3 totals 13 residues. The ends were cut back, 1 base at V and 8 bases at J, with 12 bases in the middle. The germline gives CDR1 SGHNT, CDR2 YYREEE (reference sequence). CDR3 nucleotide sequence: TGTGCCAGCAGCTTGTCCCGGGACTTCGGCTACACCTTC. Encoded protein: CASSLSRDFGYTF. The full variable domain, completed using reference TRBV5-4 and TRBJ1-2, is ETGVTQSPTHLIKTRGQQVTLRCSSQSGHNTVSWYQQALGQGPQFIFQYYREEENGRGNFPPRFSGLQFPNYSSELNVNALELDDSALYLCASSLSRDFGYTFGSGTRLTVV.

The count of this clone is one. V is TRBV6-5 and J is TRBJ2-1, with 9 bases fitting TRBD1. Germline V gives CDR1 MNHEY, CDR2 SVGAGI. Trimming removed 6 bases from V and 7 bases from J; junction bases left unmatched: 10. The CDR3 runs to 15 residues. The CDR3 loop is CASSYRDREGNEQFF. As DNA, the CDR3 is TGTGCCAGCAGCTACCGGGACAGGGAGGGGAATGAGCAGTTCTTC.

CDR3 sequence: CASSQERRGWTQYF. DNA for the CDR3: TGTGCCAGCAGCCAAGAAAGGAGGGGCTGGACCCAGTACTTC. The rearrangement links TRBV3-1 (or the pseudogene TRBV3-2) to TRBJ2-5; tentatively, D is TRBD2 (6 bases). There are 14 residues in the CDR3. Germline CDR1 is LGHDT and CDR2 is YNNKEL (reference sequence). V was cut by 0 bases and J by 7 bases, with 12 bases left in between.

The CDR3 nucleotides read TGTGCCAGCAGCTTAGCAGGGGTCACTGAAGCTTTCTTT. It translates to CASSLAGVTEAFF. V usage is TRBV13 and J usage is TRBJ1-1, with D perhaps matching TRBD1 (6 bases). Germline lookup yields CDR1 PRHDT and CDR2 FYEKMQ (reference sequence). The CDR3 runs to 13 residues. V was cut by 1 base and J by 4 bases, with 7 bases left in between.

This clone came up a few times. The CDR3 DNA is TGTGCCAGCAGTTACTCCTTCTCGACAGGCAGCACTGAAGCTTTCTTT. Protein: CASSYSFSTGSTEAFF. V gene TRBV6-2 or TRBV6-3 combines with J gene TRBJ1-1; maybe TRBD1 (6 bases). Looked up from germline, CDR1 is MNHEY and CDR2 is SVGEGT. With 0 bases removed from V and 4 bases from J, the gap between germline ends came to 15 bases. This CDR3 region has 16 residues.

The rearrangement links TRBV5-3 to TRBJ2-1, with 8 bases matching TRBD2. TRBV5-3 counts as an open reading frame of uncertain function. The junction had 8 bases not matched to a gene; V was cut back by 2 bases and J by 13 bases. The CDR3 sequence is 13 residues long. This chain's CDR3 is CARSFVGTRGQFF. In DNA, the CDR3 is TGTGCCAGAAGCTTTGTGGGGACTAGAGGTCAGTTCTTC.